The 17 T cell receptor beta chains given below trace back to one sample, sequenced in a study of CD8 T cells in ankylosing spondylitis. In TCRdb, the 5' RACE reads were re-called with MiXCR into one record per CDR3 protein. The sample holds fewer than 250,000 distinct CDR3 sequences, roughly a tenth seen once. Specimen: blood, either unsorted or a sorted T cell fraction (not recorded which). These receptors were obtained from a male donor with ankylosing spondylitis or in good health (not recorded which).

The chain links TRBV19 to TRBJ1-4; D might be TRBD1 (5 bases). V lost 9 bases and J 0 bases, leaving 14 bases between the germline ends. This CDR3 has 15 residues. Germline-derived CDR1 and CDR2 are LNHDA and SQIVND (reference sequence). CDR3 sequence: CASSGTSATNEKLFF. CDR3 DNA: TGTGCCAGCTCTGGGACTTCTGCAACTAATGAAAAACTGTTTTTT.

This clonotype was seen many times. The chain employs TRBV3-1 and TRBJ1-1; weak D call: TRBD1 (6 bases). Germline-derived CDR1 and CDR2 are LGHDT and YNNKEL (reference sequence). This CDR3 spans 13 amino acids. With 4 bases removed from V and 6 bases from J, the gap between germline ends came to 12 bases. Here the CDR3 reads CASSPDRFAEAFF. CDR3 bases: TGTGCCAGCAGCCCTGACAGGTTCGCTGAAGCTTTCTTT.

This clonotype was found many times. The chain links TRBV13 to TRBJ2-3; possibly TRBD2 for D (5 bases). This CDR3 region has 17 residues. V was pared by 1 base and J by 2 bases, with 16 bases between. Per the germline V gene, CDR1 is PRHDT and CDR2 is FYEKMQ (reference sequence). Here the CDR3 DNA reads TGTGCCAGCAGCTTAGCCCTCCTGTCGGGAACCACAGATACGCAGTATTTT. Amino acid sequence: CASSLALLSGTTDTQYF. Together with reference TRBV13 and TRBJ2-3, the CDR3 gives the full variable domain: AAGVIQSPRHLIKEKRETATLKCYPIPRHDTVYWYQQGPGQDPQFLISFYEKMQSDKGSIPDRFSAQQFSDYHSELNMSSLELGDSALYFCASSLALLSGTTDTQYFGPGTRLTVL.

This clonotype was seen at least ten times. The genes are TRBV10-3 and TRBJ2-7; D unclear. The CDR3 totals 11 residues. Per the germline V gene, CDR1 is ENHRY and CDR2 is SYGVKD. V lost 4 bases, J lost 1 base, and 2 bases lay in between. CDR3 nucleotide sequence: TGTGCCATCAGTGGTTCCTACGAGCAGTACTTC. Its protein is CAISGSYEQYF.

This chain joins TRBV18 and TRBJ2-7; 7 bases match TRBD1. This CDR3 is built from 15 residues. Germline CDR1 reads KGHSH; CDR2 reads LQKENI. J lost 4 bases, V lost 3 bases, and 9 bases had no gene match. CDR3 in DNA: TGTGCCAGCTCACCGGCAGGGGGTCTTGGGTACGAGCAGTACTTC. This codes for CASSPAGGLGYEQYF. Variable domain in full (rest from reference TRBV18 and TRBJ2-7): NAGVMQNPRHLVRRRGQEARLRCSPMKGHSHVYWYRQLPEEGLKFMVYLQKENIIDESGMPKERFSAEFPKEGPSILRIQQVVRGDSAAYFCASSPAGGLGYEQYFGPGTRLTVT.

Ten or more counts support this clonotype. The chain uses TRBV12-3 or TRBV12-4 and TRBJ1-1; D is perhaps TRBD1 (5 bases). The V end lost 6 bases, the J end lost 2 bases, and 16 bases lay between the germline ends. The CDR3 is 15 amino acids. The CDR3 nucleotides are TGTGCCAGCAGCCCCGGATGGGGCGGCAACACTGAAGCTTTCTTT. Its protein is CASSPGWGGNTEAFF.

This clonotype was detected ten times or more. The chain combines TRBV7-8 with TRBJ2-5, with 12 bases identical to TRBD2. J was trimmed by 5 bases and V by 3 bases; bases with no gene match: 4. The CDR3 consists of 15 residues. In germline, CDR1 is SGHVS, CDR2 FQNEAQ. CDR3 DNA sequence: TGTGCCAGCAGCTTTCTAGCGGGAGGGTACGAGACCCAGTACTTC. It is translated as CASSFLAGGYETQYF.

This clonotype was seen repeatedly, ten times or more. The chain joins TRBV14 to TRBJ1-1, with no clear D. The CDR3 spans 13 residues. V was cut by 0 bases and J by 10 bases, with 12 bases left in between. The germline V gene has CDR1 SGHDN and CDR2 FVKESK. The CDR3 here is CASSQDRTGGAFF. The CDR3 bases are TGTGCCAGCAGCCAAGATCGGACGGGTGGAGCTTTCTTT.

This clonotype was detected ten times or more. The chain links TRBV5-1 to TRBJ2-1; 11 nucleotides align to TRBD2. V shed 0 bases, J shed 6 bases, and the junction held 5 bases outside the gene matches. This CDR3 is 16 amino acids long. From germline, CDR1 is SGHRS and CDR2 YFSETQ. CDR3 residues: CASSLALAGGLNEQFF. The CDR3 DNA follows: TGCGCCAGCAGCTTGGCCCTAGCGGGAGGCCTCAATGAGCAGTTCTTC.

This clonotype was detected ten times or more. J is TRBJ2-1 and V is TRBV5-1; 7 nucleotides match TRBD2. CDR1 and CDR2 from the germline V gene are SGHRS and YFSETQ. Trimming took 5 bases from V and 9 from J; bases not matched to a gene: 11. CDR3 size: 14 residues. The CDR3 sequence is CASRGLAERGEQFF. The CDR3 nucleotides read TGCGCCAGCAGAGGGCTAGCGGAGAGGGGTGAGCAGTTCTTC.

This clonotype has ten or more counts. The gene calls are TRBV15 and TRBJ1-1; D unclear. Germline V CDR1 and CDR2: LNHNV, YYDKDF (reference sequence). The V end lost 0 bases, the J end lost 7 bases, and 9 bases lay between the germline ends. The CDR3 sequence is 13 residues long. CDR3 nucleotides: TGTGCCACCAGCAGAGATCGGGCAAGTGAAGCTTTCTTT. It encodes CATSRDRASEAFF.

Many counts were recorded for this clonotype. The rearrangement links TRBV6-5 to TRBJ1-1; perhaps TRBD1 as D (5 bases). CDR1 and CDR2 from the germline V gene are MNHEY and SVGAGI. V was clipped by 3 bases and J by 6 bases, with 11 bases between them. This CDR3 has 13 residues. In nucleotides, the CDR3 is TGTGCCAGCAGTTATGAACGGGGGGCTGAAGCTTTCTTT. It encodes CASSYERGAEAFF.

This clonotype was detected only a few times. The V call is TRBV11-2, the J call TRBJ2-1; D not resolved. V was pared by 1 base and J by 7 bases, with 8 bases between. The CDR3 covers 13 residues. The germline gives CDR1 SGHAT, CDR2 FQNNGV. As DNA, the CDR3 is TGTGCCAGCAGCTTAGGCATCGGGAATGAGCAGTTCTTC. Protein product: CASSLGIGNEQFF.

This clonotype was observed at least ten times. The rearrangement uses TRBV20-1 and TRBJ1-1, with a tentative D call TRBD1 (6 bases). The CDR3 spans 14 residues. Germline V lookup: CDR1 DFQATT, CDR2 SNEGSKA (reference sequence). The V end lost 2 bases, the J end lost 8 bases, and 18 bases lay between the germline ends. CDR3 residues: CSARSRGRGWEAFF. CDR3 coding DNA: TGCAGTGCTAGAAGTCGTGGCAGGGGATGGGAAGCTTTCTTT.

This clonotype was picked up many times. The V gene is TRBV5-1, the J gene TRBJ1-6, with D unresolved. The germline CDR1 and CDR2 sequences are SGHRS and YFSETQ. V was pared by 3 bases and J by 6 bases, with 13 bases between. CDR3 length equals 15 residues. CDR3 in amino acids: CASSSGGDLNSPLHF. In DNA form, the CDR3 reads TGCGCCAGCAGCTCGGGAGGAGACCTTAATTCACCCCTCCACTTT.

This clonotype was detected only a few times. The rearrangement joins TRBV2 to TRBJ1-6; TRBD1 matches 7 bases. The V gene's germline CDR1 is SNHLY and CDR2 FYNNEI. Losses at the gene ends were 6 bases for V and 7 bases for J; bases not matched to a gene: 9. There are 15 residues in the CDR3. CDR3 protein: CASSASRQGNSPLHF. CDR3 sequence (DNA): TGTGCCAGCAGCGCCTCCCGACAGGGAAATTCACCCCTCCACTTT.

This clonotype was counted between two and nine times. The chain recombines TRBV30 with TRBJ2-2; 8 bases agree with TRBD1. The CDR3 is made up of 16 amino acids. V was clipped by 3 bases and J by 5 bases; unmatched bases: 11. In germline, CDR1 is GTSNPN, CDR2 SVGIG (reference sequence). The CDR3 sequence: CAWRDGGTGETGELFF. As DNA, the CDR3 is TGTGCCTGGAGGGACGGTGGGACAGGAGAAACCGGGGAGCTGTTTTTT. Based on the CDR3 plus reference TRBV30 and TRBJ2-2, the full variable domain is SQTIHQWPATLVQPVGSPLSLECTVEGTSNPNLYWYRQAAGRGLQLLFYSVGIGQISSEVPQNLSASRPQDRQFILSSKKLLLSDSGFYLCAWRDGGTGETGELFFGEGSRLTVL.